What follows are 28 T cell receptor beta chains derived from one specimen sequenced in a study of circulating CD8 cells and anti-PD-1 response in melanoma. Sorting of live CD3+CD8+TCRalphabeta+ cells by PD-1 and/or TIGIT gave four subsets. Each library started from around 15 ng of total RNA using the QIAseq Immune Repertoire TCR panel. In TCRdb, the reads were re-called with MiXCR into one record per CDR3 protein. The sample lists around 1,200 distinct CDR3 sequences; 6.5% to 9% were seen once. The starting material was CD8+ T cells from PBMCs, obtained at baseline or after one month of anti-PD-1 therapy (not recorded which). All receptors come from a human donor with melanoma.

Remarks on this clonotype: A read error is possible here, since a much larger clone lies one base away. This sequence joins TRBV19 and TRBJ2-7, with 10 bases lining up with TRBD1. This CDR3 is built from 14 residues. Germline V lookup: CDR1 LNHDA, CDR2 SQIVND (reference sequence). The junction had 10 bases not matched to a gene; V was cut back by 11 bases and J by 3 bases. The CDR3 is CAGQPTGGIYEQYF. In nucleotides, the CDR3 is TGTGCCGGTCAACCGACAGGGGGCATCTACGAGCAGTACTTC.

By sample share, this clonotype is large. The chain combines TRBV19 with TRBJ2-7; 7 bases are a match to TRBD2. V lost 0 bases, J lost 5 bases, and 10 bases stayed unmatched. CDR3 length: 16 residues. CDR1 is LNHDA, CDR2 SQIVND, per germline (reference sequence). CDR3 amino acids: CASSIDGTTRGNEQYF. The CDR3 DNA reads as TGTGCCAGTAGTATAGACGGGACTACCCGGGGGAACGAGCAGTACTTC. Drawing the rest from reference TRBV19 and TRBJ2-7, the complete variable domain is DGGITQSPKYLFRKEGQNVTLSCEQNLNHDAMYWYRQDPGQGLRLIYYSQIVNDFQKGDIAEGYSVSREKKESFPLTVTSAQKNPTAFYLCASSIDGTTRGNEQYFGPGTRLTVT.

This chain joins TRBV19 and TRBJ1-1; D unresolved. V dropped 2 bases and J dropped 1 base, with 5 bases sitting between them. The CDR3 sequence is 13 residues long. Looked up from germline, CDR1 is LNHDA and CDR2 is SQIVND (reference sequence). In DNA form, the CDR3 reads TGTGCCAGTAGTATAAACTGGAACACTGAAGCTTTCTTT. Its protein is CASSINWNTEAFF. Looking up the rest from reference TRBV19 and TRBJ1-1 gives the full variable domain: DGGITQSPKYLFRKEGQNVTLSCEQNLNHDAMYWYRQDPGQGLRLIYYSQIVNDFQKGDIAEGYSVSREKKESFPLTVTSAQKNPTAFYLCASSINWNTEAFFGQGTRLTVV.

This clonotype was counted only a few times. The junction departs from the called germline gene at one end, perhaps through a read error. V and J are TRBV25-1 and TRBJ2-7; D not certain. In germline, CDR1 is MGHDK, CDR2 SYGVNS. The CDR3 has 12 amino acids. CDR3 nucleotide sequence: TGTGCCAGCAGTGAAGAAGTTAACGAGCAGCACTTC. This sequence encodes CASSEEVNEQHF.

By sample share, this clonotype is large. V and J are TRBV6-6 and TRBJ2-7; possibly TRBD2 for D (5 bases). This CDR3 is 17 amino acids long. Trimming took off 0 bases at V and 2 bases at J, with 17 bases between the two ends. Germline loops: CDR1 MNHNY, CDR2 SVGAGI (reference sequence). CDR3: CASSYSVSSRGTYEQYF. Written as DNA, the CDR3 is TGTGCCAGCAGTTACTCAGTCTCCTCACGGGGAACCTACGAGCAGTACTTC.

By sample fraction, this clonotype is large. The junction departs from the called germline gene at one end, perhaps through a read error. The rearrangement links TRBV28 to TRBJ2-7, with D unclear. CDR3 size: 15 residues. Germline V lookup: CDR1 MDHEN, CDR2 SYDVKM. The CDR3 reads CASSEGKGLPYAQYF. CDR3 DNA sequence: TGTGCCAGCAGTGAAGGGAAGGGTCTGCCCTACGCGCAGTACTTC.

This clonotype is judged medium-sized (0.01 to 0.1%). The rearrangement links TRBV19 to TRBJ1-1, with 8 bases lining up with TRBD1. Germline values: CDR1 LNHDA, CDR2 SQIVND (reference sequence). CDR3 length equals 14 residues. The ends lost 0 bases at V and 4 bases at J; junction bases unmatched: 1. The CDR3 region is CASSIDTGGTEAFF. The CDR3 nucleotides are TGTGCCAGTAGTATAGATACAGGGGGCACTGAAGCTTTCTTT.

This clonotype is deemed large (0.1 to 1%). The CDR3 is CASMGQGGHNSPLHF. The CDR3 nucleotides read TGTGCCAGCATGGGGCAGGGTGGCCATAATTCACCCCTCCACTTT. The chain employs TRBV2 and TRBJ1-6, with D maybe TRBD1 (5 bases). The CDR3 consists of 15 residues. Germline V gene data show CDR1 as SNHLY and CDR2 as FYNNEI. V was shortened by 7 bases and J by 5 bases, with 15 bases between the two germline ends.

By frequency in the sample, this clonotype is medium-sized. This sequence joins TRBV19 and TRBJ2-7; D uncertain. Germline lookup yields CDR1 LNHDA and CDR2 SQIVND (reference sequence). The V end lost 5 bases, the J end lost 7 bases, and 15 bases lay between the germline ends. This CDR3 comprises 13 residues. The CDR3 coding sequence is TGTGCCAGTAGTTTCAGAATCCAACTAGAGCAGTACTTC. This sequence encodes CASSFRIQLEQYF.

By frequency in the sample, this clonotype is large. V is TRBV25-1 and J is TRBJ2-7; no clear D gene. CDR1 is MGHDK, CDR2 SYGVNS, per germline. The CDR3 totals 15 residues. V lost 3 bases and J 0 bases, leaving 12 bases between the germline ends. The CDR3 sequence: CASSEHRRSSYEQYF. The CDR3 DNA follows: TGTGCCAGCAGTGAGCATCGCCGGAGCTCCTACGAGCAGTACTTC.

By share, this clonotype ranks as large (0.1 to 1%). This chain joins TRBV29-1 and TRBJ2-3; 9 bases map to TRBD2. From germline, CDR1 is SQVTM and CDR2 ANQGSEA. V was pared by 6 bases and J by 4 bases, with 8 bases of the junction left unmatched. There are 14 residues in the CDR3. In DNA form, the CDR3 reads TGCAGCGTCGTCTTGGCGGGGGGGCCAGATACGCAGTATTTT. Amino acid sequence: CSVVLAGGPDTQYF.

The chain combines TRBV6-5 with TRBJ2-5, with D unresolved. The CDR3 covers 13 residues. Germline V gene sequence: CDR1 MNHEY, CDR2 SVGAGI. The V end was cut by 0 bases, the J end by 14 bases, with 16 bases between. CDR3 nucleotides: TGTGCCAGCAGTTACTCGAAGTCAAGGGCCCCCTACTTC. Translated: CASSYSKSRAPYF.

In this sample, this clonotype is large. The CDR3 nucleotides are TGTGCCAGCAGCCGCGGGGCATTCTCTGGGGCCAACGTCCTGACTTTC. It yields the protein CASSRGAFSGANVLTF. The V and J genes are TRBV28 and TRBJ2-6; D possibly corresponds to TRBD2 (6 bases). This CDR3 contains 16 residues. CDR1 and CDR2 (germline): MDHEN, SYDVKM. Trimming left V 6 bases short and J 0 bases short, with 12 bases between.

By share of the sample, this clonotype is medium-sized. The CDR3 sequence is CASNYGASSEQYF. CDR3 bases: TGTGCCAGTAATTACGGGGCGAGTTCCGAGCAGTACTTC. The rearrangement uses TRBV19 and TRBJ2-7, with D perhaps given as TRBD1 or TRBD2 (5 bases each). V lost 7 bases to trimming and J lost 6 bases, with 16 bases between them. This CDR3 has 13 amino acids. Germline CDR1 is LNHDA and CDR2 is SQIVND (reference sequence).

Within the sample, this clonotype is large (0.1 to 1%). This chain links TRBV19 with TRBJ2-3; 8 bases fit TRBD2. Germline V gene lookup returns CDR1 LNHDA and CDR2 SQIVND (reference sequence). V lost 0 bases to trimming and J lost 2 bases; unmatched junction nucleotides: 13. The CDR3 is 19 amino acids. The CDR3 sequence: CASSIDQSGSGGPTDTQYF. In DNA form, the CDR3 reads TGTGCCAGTAGTATAGACCAATCCGGAAGCGGGGGTCCCACAGATACGCAGTATTTT.

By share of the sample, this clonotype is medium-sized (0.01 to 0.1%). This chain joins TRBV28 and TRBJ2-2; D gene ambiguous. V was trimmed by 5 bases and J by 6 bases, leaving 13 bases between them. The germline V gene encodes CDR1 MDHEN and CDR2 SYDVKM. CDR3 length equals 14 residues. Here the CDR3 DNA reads TGTGCCAGCAGTCCACCCGACGTGCCCGGGGAGCTGTTTTTT. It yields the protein CASSPPDVPGELFF.

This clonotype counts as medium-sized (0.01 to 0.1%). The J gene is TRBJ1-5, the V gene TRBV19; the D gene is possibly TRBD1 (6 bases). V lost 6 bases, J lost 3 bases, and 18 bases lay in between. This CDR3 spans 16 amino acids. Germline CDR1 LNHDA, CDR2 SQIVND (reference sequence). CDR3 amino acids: CASSPPDSPTNQPQHF. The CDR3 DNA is TGTGCCAGTAGCCCCCCGGACAGCCCTACCAATCAGCCCCAGCATTTT.

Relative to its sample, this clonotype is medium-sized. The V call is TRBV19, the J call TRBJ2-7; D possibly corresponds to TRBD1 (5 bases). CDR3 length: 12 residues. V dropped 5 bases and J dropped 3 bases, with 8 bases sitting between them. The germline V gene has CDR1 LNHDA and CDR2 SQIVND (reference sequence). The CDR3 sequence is CASSQGVYEQYF. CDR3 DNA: TGTGCCAGTAGTCAAGGGGTCTACGAGCAGTACTTC.

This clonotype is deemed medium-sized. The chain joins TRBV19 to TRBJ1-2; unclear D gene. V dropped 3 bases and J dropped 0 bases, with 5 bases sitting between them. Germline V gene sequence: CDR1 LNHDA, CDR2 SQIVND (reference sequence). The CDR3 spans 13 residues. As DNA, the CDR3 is TGTGCCAGTAGTATCCAGACTAACTATGGCTACACCTTC. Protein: CASSIQTNYGYTF.

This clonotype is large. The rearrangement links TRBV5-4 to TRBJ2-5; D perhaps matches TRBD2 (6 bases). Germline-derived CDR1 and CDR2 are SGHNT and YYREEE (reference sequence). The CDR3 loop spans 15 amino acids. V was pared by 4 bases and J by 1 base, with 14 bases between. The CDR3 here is CASSPPGGIQETQYF. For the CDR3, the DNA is TGTGCCAGCAGCCCACCCGGGGGAATCCAAGAGACCCAGTACTTC.

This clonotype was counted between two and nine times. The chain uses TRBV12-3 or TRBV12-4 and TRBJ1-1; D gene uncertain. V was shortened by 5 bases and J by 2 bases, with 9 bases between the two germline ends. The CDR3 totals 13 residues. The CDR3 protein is CASSLGPNTEAFF. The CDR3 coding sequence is TGTGCCAGCAGTCTCGGACCTAACACTGAAGCTTTCTTT.

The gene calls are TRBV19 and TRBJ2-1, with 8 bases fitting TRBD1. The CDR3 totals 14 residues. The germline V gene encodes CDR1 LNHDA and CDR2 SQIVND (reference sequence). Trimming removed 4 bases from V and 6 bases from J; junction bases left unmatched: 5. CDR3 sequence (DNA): TGTGCCAGTAGTAGCACTGACAGGGGCAATGAGCAGTTCTTC. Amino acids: CASSSTDRGNEQFF.

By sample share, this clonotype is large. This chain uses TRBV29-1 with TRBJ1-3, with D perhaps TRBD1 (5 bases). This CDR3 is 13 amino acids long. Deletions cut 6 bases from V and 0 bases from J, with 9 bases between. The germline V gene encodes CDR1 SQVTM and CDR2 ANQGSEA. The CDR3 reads CSVQDNSGNTIYF. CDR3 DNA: TGCAGCGTACAGGACAACTCTGGAAACACCATATATTTT.

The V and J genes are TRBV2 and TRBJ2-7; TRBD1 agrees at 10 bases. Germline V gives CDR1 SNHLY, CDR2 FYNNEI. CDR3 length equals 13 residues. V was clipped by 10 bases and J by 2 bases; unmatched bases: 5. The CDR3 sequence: CAIFGTGAYEQYF. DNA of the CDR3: TGTGCCATATTCGGGACAGGGGCCTACGAGCAGTACTTC.

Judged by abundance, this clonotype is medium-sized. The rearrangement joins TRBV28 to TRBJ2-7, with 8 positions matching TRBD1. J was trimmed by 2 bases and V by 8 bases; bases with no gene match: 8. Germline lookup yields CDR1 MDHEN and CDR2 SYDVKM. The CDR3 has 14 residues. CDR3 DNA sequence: TGTGCCAGCCGGGCCGGGACAGGAACCTACGAGCAGTACTTC. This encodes CASRAGTGTYEQYF.

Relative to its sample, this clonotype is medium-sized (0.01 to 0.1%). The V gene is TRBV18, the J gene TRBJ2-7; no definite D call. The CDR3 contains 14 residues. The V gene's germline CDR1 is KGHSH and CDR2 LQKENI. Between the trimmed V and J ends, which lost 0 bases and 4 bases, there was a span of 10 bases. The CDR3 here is CASSPPISIYEQYF. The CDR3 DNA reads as TGTGCCAGCTCACCACCGATATCCATTTACGAGCAGTACTTC.

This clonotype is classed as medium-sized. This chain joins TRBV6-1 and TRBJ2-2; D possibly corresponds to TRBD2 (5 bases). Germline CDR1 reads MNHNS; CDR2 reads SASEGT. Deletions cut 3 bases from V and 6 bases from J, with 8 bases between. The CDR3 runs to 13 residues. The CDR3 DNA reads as TGTGCCAGCAGTGACCGGGATGCCGGGGAGCTGTTTTTT. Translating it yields CASSDRDAGELFF.

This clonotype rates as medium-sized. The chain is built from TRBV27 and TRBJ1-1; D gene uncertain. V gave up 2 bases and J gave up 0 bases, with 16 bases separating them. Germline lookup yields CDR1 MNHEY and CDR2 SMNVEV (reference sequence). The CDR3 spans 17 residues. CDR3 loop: CASSLGRSTLMNTEAFF. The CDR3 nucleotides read TGTGCCAGCAGTTTAGGCAGGTCCACCCTCATGAACACTGAAGCTTTCTTT.